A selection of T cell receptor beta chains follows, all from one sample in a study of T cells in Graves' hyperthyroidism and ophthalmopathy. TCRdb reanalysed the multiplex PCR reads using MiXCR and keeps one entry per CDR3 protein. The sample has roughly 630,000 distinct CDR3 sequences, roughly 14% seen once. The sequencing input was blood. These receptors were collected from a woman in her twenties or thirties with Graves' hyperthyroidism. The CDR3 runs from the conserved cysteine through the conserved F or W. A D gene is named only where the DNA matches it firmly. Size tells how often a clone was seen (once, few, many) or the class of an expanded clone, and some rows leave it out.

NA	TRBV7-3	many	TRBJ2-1	CASSFDSGYNEQFF	TGTGCCAGCAGCTTCGACTCCGGCTACAATGAGCAGTTCTTC
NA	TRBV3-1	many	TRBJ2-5	CASSHTGNQETQYF	TGTGCCAGCAGCCACACAGGGAATCAAGAGACCCAGTACTTC
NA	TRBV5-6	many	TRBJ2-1	CASSLGWGSSYNEQFF	TGTGCCAGCAGCTTGGGTTGGGGGAGCTCCTACAATGAGCAGTTCTTC
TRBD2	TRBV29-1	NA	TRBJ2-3	CSTLRGTSGTDTQYF	TGCAGCACCCTAAGGGGGACTAGCGGCACAGATACGCAGTATTTT
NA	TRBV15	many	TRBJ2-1	CATSRDLSDVVDEQFF	TGTGCCACCAGCAGAGATCTCTCGGACGTAGTGGATGAGCAGTTCTTC
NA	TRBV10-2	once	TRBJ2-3	CASIDDRDTQYF	TGCGCCAGCATCGACGACAGAGATACGCAGTATTTT
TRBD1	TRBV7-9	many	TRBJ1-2	CASSLGGDRDGYTF	TGTGCCAGCAGCTTAGGGGGGGACAGGGACGGCTACACCTTC
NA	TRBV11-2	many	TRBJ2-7	CASSFAGPMVRIYEQYF	TGTGCCAGCAGCTTCGCAGGGCCTATGGTTCGGATCTACGAGCAGTACTTC
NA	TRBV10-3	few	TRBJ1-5	CAISPGGNQPQHF	TGTGCCATCAGTCCAGGGGGCAATCAGCCCCAGCATTTT
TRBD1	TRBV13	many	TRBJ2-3	CASSFLGQGFTDTQYF	TGTGCCAGCAGCTTTTTGGGACAGGGATTCACAGATACGCAGTATTTT
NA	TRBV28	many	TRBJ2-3	CASRRGYTDTQYF	TGTGCCAGCAGGAGGGGATACACAGATACGCAGTATTTT
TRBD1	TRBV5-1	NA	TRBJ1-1	CASSLVKQGGDTEAFF	TGCGCCAGCAGCTTGGTAAAACAGGGGGGAGACACTGAAGCTTTCTTT
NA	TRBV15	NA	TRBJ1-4	CATSSGEVEKLFF	TGTGCCACCAGCTCCGGGGAGGTAGAAAAACTGTTTTTT
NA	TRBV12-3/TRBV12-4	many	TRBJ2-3	CASSNTGPPRGTDTQYF	TGTGCCAGCAGTAATACAGGGCCCCCTCGGGGCACAGATACGCAGTATTTT
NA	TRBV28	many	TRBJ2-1	CASSFPLNEQFF	TGTGCCAGCAGTTTTCCGCTTAATGAGCAGTTCTTC
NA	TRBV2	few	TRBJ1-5	CASSVSGLRQPQHF	TGTGCCAGCAGCGTATCCGGCTTACGTCAGCCCCAGCATTTT
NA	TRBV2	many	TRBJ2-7	CASSAEGPYEQYF	TGTGCCAGCAGTGCAGAAGGGCCCTACGAGCAGTACTTC
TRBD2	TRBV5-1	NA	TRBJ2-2	CASSPSGNFDTGELFF	TGCGCCAGCAGCCCGAGCGGGAACTTCGACACCGGGGAGCTGTTTTTT